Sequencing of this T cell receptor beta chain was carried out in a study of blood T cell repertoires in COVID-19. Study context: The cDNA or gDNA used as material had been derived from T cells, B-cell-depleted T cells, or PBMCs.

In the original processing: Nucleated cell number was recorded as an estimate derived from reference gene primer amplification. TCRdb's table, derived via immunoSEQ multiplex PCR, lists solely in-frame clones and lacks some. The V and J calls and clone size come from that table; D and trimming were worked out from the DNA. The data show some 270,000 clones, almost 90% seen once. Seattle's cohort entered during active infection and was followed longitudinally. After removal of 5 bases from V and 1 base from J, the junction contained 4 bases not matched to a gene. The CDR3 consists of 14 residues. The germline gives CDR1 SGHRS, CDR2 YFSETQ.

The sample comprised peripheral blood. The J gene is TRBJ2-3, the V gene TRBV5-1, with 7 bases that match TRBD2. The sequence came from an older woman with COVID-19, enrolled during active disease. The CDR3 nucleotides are TGCGCCAGCAGACGACTAGCCGGCACAGATACGCAGTATTTT. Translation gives CASRRLAGTDTQYF.